These 5 T cell receptor beta chains were all obtained from the same sample, sequenced in a study of blood T cells in healthy people across ages. Sample-barcoded 5' priming and a J-beta primer mix drove a second PCR of about 6 to 12 cycles. TCRdb passed the 5' RACE reads through MiXCR, listing each CDR3 protein once. The table lists over a million distinct CDR3 sequences, 40% to 50% of them singletons. Input material: blood. These receptors all come from a woman aged 55-75 years in good health.

This chain links TRBV20-1 with TRBJ2-2, with D unresolved. Looked up from germline, CDR1 is DFQATT and CDR2 is SNEGSKA (reference sequence). The germline V and J ends were trimmed by 0 bases and 6 bases, with 14 bases remaining between them. This CDR3 has 15 amino acids. The CDR3 nucleotides read TGCAGTGCTAGAGATCGTTTGGGCTTCCCCGGGGAGCTGTTTTTT. It yields the protein CSARDRLGFPGELFF.

This clonotype came up a few times. The V gene is TRBV20-1, the J gene TRBJ1-5; no clear D. The CDR3 runs 13 residues. Germline CDR1 DFQATT, CDR2 SNEGSKA (reference sequence). V lost 3 bases and J 2 bases, leaving 8 bases between the germline ends. Written as DNA, the CDR3 is TGCAGTGCTAGTTGGGAGGGCAATCAGCCCCAGCATTTT. This encodes CSASWEGNQPQHF.

This rearrangement joins TRBV7-9 to TRBJ2-2, with a tentative D call TRBD2 (6 bases). Per the germline V gene, CDR1 is SEHNR and CDR2 is FQNEAQ (reference sequence). V was pared by 5 bases and J by 3 bases, with 10 bases between. The CDR3 contains 14 residues. In DNA form, the CDR3 reads TGTGCCAGCAGCCGGGAGTTGGACACCGGGGAGCTGTTTTTT. This gives the protein CASSRELDTGELFF.

This sequence joins TRBV2 and TRBJ2-5, with D hard to call. CDR1 is SNHLY and CDR2 is FYNNEI in the germline V gene. The CDR3 is 11 residues long. Deletions cut 1 base from V and 8 bases from J, with 5 bases between. The CDR3 DNA reads TGTGCCAGCAGTGAAGGTTCTACCCAGTACTTC. Translated, it gives CASSEGSTQYF.

The rearrangement joins TRBV6-1 to TRBJ2-5; the D is unclear. The CDR3 extends over 14 amino acids. Germline assignment: CDR1 MNHNS and CDR2 SASEGT. V lost 4 bases and J 1 base, leaving 10 bases between the germline ends. The CDR3 DNA follows: TGTGCCAGCAGTGTAGGACCACTCCAAGAGACCCAGTACTTC. Encoded protein: CASSVGPLQETQYF.